This passage covers 4 T cell receptor beta chains from one sample sequenced in a study of CD8+CD57+ T cells in acquired aplastic anemia. It was genomic DNA that served as the template for profiling TCR beta VDJ and CDR3. TCRdb re-derived calls from the reads in MiXCR, one entry per CDR3 protein. The sample holds 250,000 to 350,000 distinct CDR3 sequences, roughly 59% seen once. The sequenced patients had an expansion of CD8+CD57+ cells seen by flow cytometry. Sequencing input: sorted CD4+, CD8+, or CD8+CD57+ T cells (not recorded which) from PBMCs. The receptors stem from a human donor with aplastic anemia.

This clonotype showed up just once. A single base separates this from a much larger clone, so it may be a read error. The CDR3 does not close with the conserved phenylalanine or tryptophan, likely indicating a read error. The gene calls are TRBV11-3 and TRBJ2-2; 12 nucleotides agree with TRBD1. The junction had 15 bases not matched to a gene; V was cut back by 5 bases and J by 5 bases. The germline V gene has CDR1 SGHNT and CDR2 YENEEA. CDR3 length equals 19 residues. The CDR3 sequence is CASSPTPGTGGKRTGELFS. CDR3 nucleotide sequence: TGTGCCAGCAGCCCTACCCCCGGGACAGGGGGCAAGAGGACCGGGGAGCTGTTTTCT.

The chain is built from TRBV20-1 and TRBJ2-5; D is possibly TRBD1 (5 bases). Germline assignment: CDR1 DFQATT and CDR2 SNEGSKA (reference sequence). CDR3 length: 12 amino acids. The V and J ends lost 8 bases and 4 bases respectively, with 14 bases between them. CDR3 residues: CSTKGYSETQYF. The CDR3, as DNA: TGCAGTACAAAGGGGTATTCAGAGACCCAGTACTTC.

This clonotype has a handful of counts. This sequence joins TRBV19 and TRBJ2-5; D tentatively fits TRBD1 or TRBD2 (5 bases each). This CDR3 is 16 amino acids long. The germline CDR1 and CDR2 sequences are LNHDA and SQIVND (reference sequence). V was trimmed by 4 bases and J by 3 bases, leaving 18 bases between them. Written as DNA, the CDR3 is TGTGCCAGTAGTACACGACAAGGGACGGTCGAAGAGACCCAGTACTTC. Translating it yields CASSTRQGTVEETQYF.

The chain employs TRBV5-1 and TRBJ2-3, with a possible D match to TRBD1 (6 bases). V gave up 3 bases and J gave up 2 bases, with 10 bases separating them. The germline gives CDR1 SGHRS, CDR2 YFSETQ. The CDR3 runs to 14 residues. The CDR3 reads CASSYGQPTDTQYF. In DNA, the CDR3 is TGCGCCAGCAGCTACGGACAGCCCACAGATACGCAGTATTTT.